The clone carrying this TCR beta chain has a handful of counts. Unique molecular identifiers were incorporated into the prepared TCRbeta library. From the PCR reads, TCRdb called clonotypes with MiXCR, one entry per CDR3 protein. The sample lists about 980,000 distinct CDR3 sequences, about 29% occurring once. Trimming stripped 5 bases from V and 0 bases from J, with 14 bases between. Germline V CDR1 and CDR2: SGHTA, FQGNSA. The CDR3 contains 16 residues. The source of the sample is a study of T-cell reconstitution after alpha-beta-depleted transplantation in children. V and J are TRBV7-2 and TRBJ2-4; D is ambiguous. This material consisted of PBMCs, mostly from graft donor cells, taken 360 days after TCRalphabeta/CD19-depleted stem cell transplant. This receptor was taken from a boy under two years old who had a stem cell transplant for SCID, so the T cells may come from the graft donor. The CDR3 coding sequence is TGTGCCAGCAGCCCAGCCCGCTTAGTAGCCAAAAACATTCAGTACTTC. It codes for CASSPARLVAKNIQYF.